These 24 T cell receptor beta chains were sequenced from one sample in a study of blood T cells in healthy people across ages. Combining a sample-barcoded 5' primer with a J-beta primer mix, a second PCR ran for roughly 6 to 12 cycles. TCRdb called the 5' RACE reads again in MiXCR, with one record for every CDR3 protein. The data contain 1.5 million to 2 million distinct CDR3 sequences, around 50% of them singletons. Sequencing was performed on blood. The receptors derive from a woman in her 40s in good health.

The chain combines TRBV14 with TRBJ2-5, with 12 bases aligning to TRBD2. This CDR3 comprises 15 residues. Germline CDR1 is SGHDN and CDR2 is FVKESK. The junction had 4 bases not matched to a gene; V was cut back by 3 bases and J by 5 bases. As DNA, the CDR3 is TGTGCCAGCAGCCACACTAGCGGGGGGTCGGAGACCCAGTACTTC. It is translated as CASSHTSGGSETQYF. Variable domain in full (rest from reference TRBV14 and TRBJ2-5): EAGVTQFPSHSVIEKGQTVTLRCDPISGHDNLYWYRRVMGKEIKFLLHFVKESKQDESGMPNNRFLAERTGGTYSTLKVQPAELEDSGVYFCASSHTSGGSETQYFGPGTRLLVL.

The chain combines TRBV27 with TRBJ1-6; TRBD1 agrees at 10 bases. CDR3 size: 14 residues. The junction had 3 bases not matched to a gene; V was cut back by 4 bases and J by 9 bases. CDR1 is MNHEY and CDR2 is SMNVEV in the germline V gene (reference sequence). CDR3 nucleotide sequence: TGTGCCAGCAGTTCGGGACAGGGGACTTCACCCCTCCACTTT. It encodes CASSSGQGTSPLHF.

The gene calls are TRBV20-1 and TRBJ2-5; perhaps TRBD1 as D (5 bases). CDR3 size: 15 residues. V lost 3 bases and J lost 5, with 19 bases in between. Germline V gives CDR1 DFQATT, CDR2 SNEGSKA (reference sequence). In DNA form, the CDR3 reads TGCAGTGCTAGGAAGGCAGGGCAAGCCCCGGAGACCCAGTACTTC. It specifies CSARKAGQAPETQYF.

CDR3 region: CASSLLRAGPSSPLHF. Written as DNA, the CDR3 is TGCGCCAGCAGCTTACTTAGAGCCGGACCTAGTTCACCCCTCCACTTT. V usage is TRBV5-1 and J usage is TRBJ1-6; D not resolved. Germline V CDR1 and CDR2: SGHRS, YFSETQ. V gave up 2 bases and J gave up 9 bases, with 18 bases separating them. This CDR3 spans 16 amino acids. The full variable domain, rest sourced from reference TRBV5-1 and TRBJ1-6, is KAGVTQTPRYLIKTRGQQVTLSCSPISGHRSVSWYQQTPGQGLQFLFEYFSETQRNKGNFPGRFSGRQFSNSRSEMNVSTLELGDSALYLCASSLLRAGPSSPLHFGNGTRLTVT.

The chain uses TRBV9 and TRBJ2-3; 8 bases align to TRBD2. Germline-derived CDR1 and CDR2 are SGDLS and YYNGEE. This CDR3 is 15 amino acids long. V lost 2 bases to trimming and J lost 4 bases; unmatched junction nucleotides: 6. CDR3: CASSVQAGDPDTQYF. DNA of the CDR3: TGTGCCAGCAGCGTTCAAGCGGGGGATCCAGATACGCAGTATTTT. Looking up the rest from reference TRBV9 and TRBJ2-3 gives the full variable domain: DSGVTQTPKHLITATGQRVTLRCSPRSGDLSVYWYQQSLDQGLQFLIQYYNGEERAKGNILERFSAQQFPDLHSELNLSSLELGDSALYFCASSVQAGDPDTQYFGPGTRLTVL.

The chain combines TRBV27 with TRBJ2-7, with a tentative D call TRBD2 (6 bases). From germline, CDR1 is MNHEY and CDR2 SMNVEV (reference sequence). The CDR3 extends over 14 amino acids. V lost 5 bases, J lost 7 bases, and 18 bases lay in between. Written as DNA, the CDR3 is TGTGCCAGCAGTCCGCGGGACCGTTCGTTAGAGCAGTACTTC. Encoded protein: CASSPRDRSLEQYF.

The gene calls are TRBV6-1 and TRBJ1-5; no reliable D call. The germline V and J ends were trimmed by 0 bases and 4 bases, with 10 bases remaining between them. The CDR3 covers 15 residues. CDR1 and CDR2 (germline): MNHNS, SASEGT. The CDR3: CASSEAAAGNQPQHF. In nucleotides, the CDR3 is TGTGCCAGCAGTGAAGCGGCGGCGGGGAATCAGCCCCAGCATTTT.

This clonotype came up a few times. The chain couples TRBV15 to TRBJ2-7; D unclear. Germline V gene data show CDR1 as LNHNV and CDR2 as YYDKDF (reference sequence). The length of the CDR3 is 14 residues. Between the trimmed V and J ends, which lost 0 bases and 2 bases, there was a span of 8 bases. CDR3 nucleotide sequence: TGTGCCACCAGCAGAGATCCGAACGCCTACGAGCAGTACTTC. Translating gives CATSRDPNAYEQYF.

In its sample, this clonotype was seen once. The CDR3 is CATQESRAGETQYF. The CDR3 DNA sequence: TGTGCCACCCAAGAATCCAGGGCTGGAGAGACCCAGTACTTC. The chain combines TRBV24-1 with TRBJ2-5; D may be TRBD1 (5 bases). In germline, CDR1 is KGHDR, CDR2 SFDVKD. The CDR3 consists of 14 residues. Trimming pared 9 bases from V and 4 bases from J, leaving 17 bases between.

The chain has TRBV27 and TRBJ2-1; a weak D match, TRBD2 (7 bases). Trimming removed 4 bases from V and 8 bases from J, with 9 bases in between. The CDR3 has 12 amino acids. Germline V CDR1 and CDR2: MNHEY, SMNVEV (reference sequence). CDR3 DNA sequence: TGTGCCAGCAGTTGGGGGGGCTATGAGCAGTTCTTC. Translating it yields CASSWGGYEQFF.

There are a few counts of this clonotype. The rearrangement links TRBV24-1 to TRBJ2-5, with D maybe TRBD2 (5 bases). Trimming pared 9 bases from V and 0 bases from J, leaving 10 bases between. This CDR3 is built from 13 residues. The germline gives CDR1 KGHDR, CDR2 SFDVKD. The DNA for the CDR3 is TGTGCCACCCGGGGAGAGTACCAAGAGACCCAGTACTTC. It yields the protein CATRGEYQETQYF.

This clonotype was observed a few times. This rearrangement joins TRBV7-2 to TRBJ1-6; no definite D call. V gave up 1 base and J gave up 7 bases, with 11 bases separating them. CDR3 length: 15 residues. From germline, CDR1 is SGHTA and CDR2 FQGNSA. In nucleotides, the CDR3 is TGTGCCAGCAGCTTAGAAGTACAGCAAAATTCACCCCTCCACTTT. It encodes CASSLEVQQNSPLHF.

This clonotype turned up a few times. V and J are TRBV5-1 and TRBJ2-3; D unclear. The CDR3 sequence is 15 residues long. Trimming removed 2 bases from V and 4 bases from J, with 14 bases in between. CDR1 is SGHRS and CDR2 is YFSETQ in the germline V gene. CDR3 region: CASSFSPGVADTQYF. The CDR3 region has the DNA TGCGCCAGCAGCTTTTCTCCTGGGGTCGCAGATACGCAGTATTTT. The full variable domain, its missing parts supplied by reference TRBV5-1 and TRBJ2-3, is KAGVTQTPRYLIKTRGQQVTLSCSPISGHRSVSWYQQTPGQGLQFLFEYFSETQRNKGNFPGRFSGRQFSNSRSEMNVSTLELGDSALYLCASSFSPGVADTQYFGPGTRLTVL.

This clonotype is a singleton in its sample. This chain joins TRBV20-1 and TRBJ2-1; 8 nucleotides match TRBD1. From germline, CDR1 is DFQATT and CDR2 SNEGSKA (reference sequence). Trimming at V came to 6 bases and at J to 5 bases, leaving 12 bases not matched to a gene. The CDR3 has 15 amino acids. The CDR3 coding sequence is TGCAGTGCCGCGGCCCTTCAGGGGGCCCACAATGAGCAGTTCTTC. Translating gives CSAAALQGAHNEQFF.

This clonotype came up a few times. The V and J genes are TRBV7-9 and TRBJ1-1; D remains unclear. CDR3 length: 15 amino acids. Germline V gene lookup returns CDR1 SEHNR and CDR2 FQNEAQ (reference sequence). V was shortened by 5 bases and J by 1 base, with 14 bases between the two germline ends. CDR3 DNA: TGTGCCAGCAGCCAGTTGGCGGCGGGGAACACTGAAGCTTTCTTT. This encodes CASSQLAAGNTEAFF.

The chain has TRBV20-1 and TRBJ2-3; the D is unclear. V was pared by 1 base and J by 4 bases, with 15 bases between. This CDR3 spans 15 amino acids. Germline V gene data show CDR1 as DFQATT and CDR2 as SNEGSKA (reference sequence). The CDR3 sequence is CSARAGTLTPDTQYF. CDR3 bases: TGCAGTGCTAGAGCGGGTACCTTAACTCCAGATACGCAGTATTTT.

The chain carries TRBV12-3 or TRBV12-4 and TRBJ2-1; TRBD2 matches 12 bases. V lost 6 bases to trimming and J lost 4 bases; unmatched junction nucleotides: 7. The CDR3 spans 16 residues. CDR3 residues: CASRRKTSGSYNEQFF. The CDR3 DNA reads TGTGCCAGCAGGAGAAAGACTAGCGGGAGTTACAATGAGCAGTTCTTC.

This clonotype was seen a few times. The chain uses TRBV12-3 or TRBV12-4 and TRBJ1-2; TRBD1 is a possible D gene (6 bases). Trimming stripped 5 bases from V and 6 bases from J, with 10 bases between. The CDR3 consists of 12 residues. The CDR3 loop reads CASSPQGHGYTF. CDR3 DNA sequence: TGTGCCAGCAGTCCCCAGGGGCATGGCTACACCTTC.

V is TRBV7-2 and J is TRBJ2-5; D possibly uses TRBD1 or TRBD2 (5 bases each). The CDR3 covers 16 residues. Germline values: CDR1 SGHTA, CDR2 FQGNSA. V lost 5 bases to trimming and J lost 3 bases, with 19 bases between them. CDR3 in DNA: TGTGCCAGCAGCCAGAGAGCAGGGACCGAGAAAGAGACCCAGTACTTC. Translated: CASSQRAGTEKETQYF.

This clonotype turned up a few times. This chain joins TRBV13 and TRBJ2-5; 9 nucleotides match TRBD2. The CDR3 contains 15 residues. Germline CDR1 PRHDT, CDR2 FYEKMQ (reference sequence). Unmatched junction bases numbered 5, after V lost 5 bases and J lost 1 base. The CDR3 DNA follows: TGTGCCAGCAGCACGGGACTAGCAACCCAAGAGACCCAGTACTTC. It translates to CASSTGLATQETQYF. The full variable domain, its missing parts supplied by reference TRBV13 and TRBJ2-5, is AAGVIQSPRHLIKEKRETATLKCYPIPRHDTVYWYQQGPGQDPQFLISFYEKMQSDKGSIPDRFSAQQFSDYHSELNMSSLELGDSALYFCASSTGLATQETQYFGPGTRLLVL.

This clonotype was counted a single time. The V and J genes are TRBV20-1 and TRBJ1-6; no firm D call. V gave up 1 base and J gave up 5 bases, with 3 bases separating them. Germline-derived CDR1 and CDR2 are DFQATT and SNEGSKA (reference sequence). The CDR3 runs 12 residues. The CDR3 loop reads CSARANNSPLHF. CDR3 nucleotides: TGCAGTGCTAGAGCAAATAATTCACCCCTCCACTTT.

This clonotype was seen only a few times. The CDR3 sequence: CASSERDGFRETQYF. The CDR3 DNA reads TGTGCCAGCAGTGAACGAGACGGATTCAGGGAGACCCAGTACTTC. J is TRBJ2-5 and V is TRBV2, with D uncertain. CDR3 length equals 15 residues. Trimming took off 2 bases at V and 5 bases at J, with 15 bases between the two ends. Germline-derived CDR1 and CDR2 are SNHLY and FYNNEI.

J is TRBJ1-2 and V is TRBV12-3 or TRBV12-4; no firm D call. The length of the CDR3 is 15 residues. Deletions cut 1 base from V and 4 bases from J, with 13 bases between. The CDR3 region has the DNA TGTGCCAGCAGTTTAGTTGGACGGGCGCCCTATGGCTACACCTTC. Residues: CASSLVGRAPYGYTF.

This clonotype was seen a handful of times. The genes are TRBV11-1 and TRBJ2-3; D unclear. The germline CDR1 and CDR2 sequences are SGHAT and FQDESV (reference sequence). The CDR3 spans 13 residues. The V end was cut by 1 base, the J end by 6 bases, with 8 bases between. The CDR3 DNA reads as TGTGCCAGCAGCTTAGTGTGGTATGATACGCAGTATTTT. Protein sequence: CASSLVWYDTQYF.